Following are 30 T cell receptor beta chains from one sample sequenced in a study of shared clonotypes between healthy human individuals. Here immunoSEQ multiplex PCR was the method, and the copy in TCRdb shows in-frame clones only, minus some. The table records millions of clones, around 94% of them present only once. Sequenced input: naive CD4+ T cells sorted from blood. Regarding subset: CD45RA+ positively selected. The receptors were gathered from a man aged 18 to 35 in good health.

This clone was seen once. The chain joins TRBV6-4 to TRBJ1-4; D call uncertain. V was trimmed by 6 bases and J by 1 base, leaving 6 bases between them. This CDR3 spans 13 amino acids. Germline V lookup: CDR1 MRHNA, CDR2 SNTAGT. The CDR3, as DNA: TGTGCCAGCAGCGGCGGAACTAATGAAAAACTGTTTTTT. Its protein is CASSGGTNEKLFF.

The CDR3 region is CASSEERGKYTQYF. The CDR3 DNA follows: TGCGCCAGCAGTGAGGAGCGGGGAAAATATACGCAGTATTTT. This sequence joins TRBV10-1 and TRBJ2-3; 7 bases agree with TRBD2. The CDR3 is 14 amino acids. V trimming: 2 bases; J trimming: 7 bases; junction bases outside the gene matches: 6. Germline lookup yields CDR1 WNHNN and CDR2 SYGVQD (reference sequence).

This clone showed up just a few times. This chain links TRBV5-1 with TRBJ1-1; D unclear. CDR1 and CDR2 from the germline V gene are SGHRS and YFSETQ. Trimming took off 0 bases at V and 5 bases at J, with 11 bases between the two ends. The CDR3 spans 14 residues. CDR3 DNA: TGCGCCAGCAGCTTGGGGATCATTGATACTGAAGCTTTCTTT. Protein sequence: CASSLGIIDTEAFF. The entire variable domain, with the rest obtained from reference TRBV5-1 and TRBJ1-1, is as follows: KAGVTQTPRYLIKTRGQQVTLSCSPISGHRSVSWYQQTPGQGLQFLFEYFSETQRNKGNFPGRFSGRQFSNSRSEMNVSTLELGDSALYLCASSLGIIDTEAFFGQGTRLTVV.

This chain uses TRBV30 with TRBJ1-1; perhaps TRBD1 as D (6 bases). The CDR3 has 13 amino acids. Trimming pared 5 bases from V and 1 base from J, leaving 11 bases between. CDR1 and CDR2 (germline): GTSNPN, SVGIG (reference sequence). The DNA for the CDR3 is TGTGCCTGGGGGGGACAATCGAACACTGAAGCTTTCTTT. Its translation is CAWGGQSNTEAFF.

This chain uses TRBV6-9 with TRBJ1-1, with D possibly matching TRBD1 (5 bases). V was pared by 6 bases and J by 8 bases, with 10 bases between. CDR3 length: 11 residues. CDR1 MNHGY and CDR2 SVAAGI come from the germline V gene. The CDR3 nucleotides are TGTGCCAGCAGGGGGCGGAAAGAAGCTTTCTTT. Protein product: CASRGRKEAFF.

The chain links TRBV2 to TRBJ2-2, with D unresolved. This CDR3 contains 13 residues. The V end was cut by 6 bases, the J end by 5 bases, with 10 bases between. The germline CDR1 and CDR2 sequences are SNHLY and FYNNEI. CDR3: CASRLDVTGELFF. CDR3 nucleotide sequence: TGTGCCAGCAGATTAGACGTTACCGGGGAGCTGTTTTTT.

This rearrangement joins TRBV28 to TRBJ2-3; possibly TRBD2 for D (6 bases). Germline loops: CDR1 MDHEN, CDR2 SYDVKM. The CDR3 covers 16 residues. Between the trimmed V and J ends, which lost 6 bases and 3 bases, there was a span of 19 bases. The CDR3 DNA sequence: TGTGCCAGCAGCCGCCTCCGGCGGGGAAGGACAGATACGCAGTATTTT. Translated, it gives CASSRLRRGRTDTQYF.

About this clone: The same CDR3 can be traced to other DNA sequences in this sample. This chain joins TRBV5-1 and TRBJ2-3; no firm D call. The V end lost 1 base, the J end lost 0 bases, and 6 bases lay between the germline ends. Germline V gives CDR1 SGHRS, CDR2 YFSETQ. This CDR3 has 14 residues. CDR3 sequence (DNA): TGCGCCAGCAGCTTGACCGGGAGCACAGATACGCAGTATTTT. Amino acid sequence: CASSLTGSTDTQYF.

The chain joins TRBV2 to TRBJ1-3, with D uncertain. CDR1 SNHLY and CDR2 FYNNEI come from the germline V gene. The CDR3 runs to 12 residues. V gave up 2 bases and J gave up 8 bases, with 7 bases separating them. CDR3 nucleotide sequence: TGTGCCAGCAGTGAATTAGGAGACACCATATATTTT. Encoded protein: CASSELGDTIYF.

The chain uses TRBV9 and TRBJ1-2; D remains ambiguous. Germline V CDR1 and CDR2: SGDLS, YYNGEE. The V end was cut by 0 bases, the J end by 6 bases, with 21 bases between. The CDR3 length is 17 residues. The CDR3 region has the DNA TGTGCCAGCAGCGTAGGCCCTCCCGAGATGCATGGGGATGGCTACACCTTC. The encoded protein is CASSVGPPEMHGDGYTF.

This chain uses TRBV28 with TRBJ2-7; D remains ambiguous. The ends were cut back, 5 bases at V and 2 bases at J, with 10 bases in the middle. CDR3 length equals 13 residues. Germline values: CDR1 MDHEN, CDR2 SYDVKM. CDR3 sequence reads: CASSPDPTYEQYF. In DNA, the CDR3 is TGTGCCAGCAGTCCTGACCCTACCTACGAGCAGTACTTC.

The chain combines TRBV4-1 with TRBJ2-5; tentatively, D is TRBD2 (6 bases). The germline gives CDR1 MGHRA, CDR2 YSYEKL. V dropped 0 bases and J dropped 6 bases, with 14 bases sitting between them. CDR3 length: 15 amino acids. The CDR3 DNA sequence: TGCGCCAGCAGCCAAGATATGCACGGGAGCCAGACCCAGTACTTC. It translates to CASSQDMHGSQTQYF.

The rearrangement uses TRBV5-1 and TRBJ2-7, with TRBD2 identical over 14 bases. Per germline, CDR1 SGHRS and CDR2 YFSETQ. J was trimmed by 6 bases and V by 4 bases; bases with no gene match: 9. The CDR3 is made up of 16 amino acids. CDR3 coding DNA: TGCGCCAGCAGCCGGGGACTAGCGGGAGAAGGGAGCGAGCAGTACTTC. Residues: CASSRGLAGEGSEQYF.

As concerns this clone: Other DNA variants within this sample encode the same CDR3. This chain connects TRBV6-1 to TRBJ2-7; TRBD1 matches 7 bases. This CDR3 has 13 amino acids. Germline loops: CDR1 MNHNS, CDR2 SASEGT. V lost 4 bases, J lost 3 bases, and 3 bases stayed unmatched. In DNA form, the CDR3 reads TGTGCCAGCAGTGTAGGGGACAGCTACGAGCAGTACTTC. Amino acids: CASSVGDSYEQYF.

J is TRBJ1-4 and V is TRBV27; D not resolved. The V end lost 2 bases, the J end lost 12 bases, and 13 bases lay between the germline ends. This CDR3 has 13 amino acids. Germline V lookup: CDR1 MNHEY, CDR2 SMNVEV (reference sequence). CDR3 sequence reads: CASSLSPPAQLFF. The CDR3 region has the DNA TGTGCCAGCAGTTTAAGTCCTCCCGCGCAACTGTTTTTT.

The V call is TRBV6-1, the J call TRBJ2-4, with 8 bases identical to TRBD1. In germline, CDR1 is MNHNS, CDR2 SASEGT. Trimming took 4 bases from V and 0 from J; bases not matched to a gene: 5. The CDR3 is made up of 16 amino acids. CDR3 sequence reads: CASSGDRTLAKNIQYF. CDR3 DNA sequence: TGTGCCAGCAGTGGGGACAGGACCCTAGCCAAAAACATTCAGTACTTC.

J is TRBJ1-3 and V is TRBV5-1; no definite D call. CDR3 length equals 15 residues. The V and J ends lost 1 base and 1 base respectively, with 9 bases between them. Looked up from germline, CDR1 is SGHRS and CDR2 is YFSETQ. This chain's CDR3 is CASSLTAGSGNTIYF. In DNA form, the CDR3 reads TGCGCCAGCAGCTTGACCGCGGGGTCTGGAAACACCATATATTTT.

The chain's CDR3 is CASSYRGSGNTIYF. The CDR3 DNA reads TGTGCCAGCAGCTACAGGGGTTCTGGAAACACCATATATTTT. The chain carries TRBV7-2 and TRBJ1-3; 7 bases line up with TRBD1. Per germline, CDR1 SGHTA and CDR2 FQGNSA. The CDR3 has 14 amino acids. The V segment lost 4 bases and the J segment 1 base; nucleotides outside the gene matches: 1.

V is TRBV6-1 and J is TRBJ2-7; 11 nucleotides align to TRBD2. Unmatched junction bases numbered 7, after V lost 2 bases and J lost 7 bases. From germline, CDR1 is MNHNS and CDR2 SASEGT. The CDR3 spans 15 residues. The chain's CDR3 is CASSEIAGGPREQYF. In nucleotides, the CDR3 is TGTGCCAGCAGTGAAATAGCGGGAGGGCCGAGGGAGCAGTACTTC.

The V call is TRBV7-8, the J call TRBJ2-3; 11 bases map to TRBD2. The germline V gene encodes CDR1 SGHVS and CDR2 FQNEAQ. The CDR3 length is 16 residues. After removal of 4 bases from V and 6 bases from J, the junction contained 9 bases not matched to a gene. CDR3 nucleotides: TGTGCCAGCAGCTCCCTGATAGCGGGGGGGCGGGATACGCAGTATTTT. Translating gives CASSSLIAGGRDTQYF.

In nucleotides, the CDR3 is TGTGCCAGCAGCTTGACAGGGGGGACCTATGGCTACACCTTC. Translating gives CASSLTGGTYGYTF. The chain is built from TRBV5-4 and TRBJ1-2, with 8 nucleotides matching TRBD1. Germline values: CDR1 SGHNT, CDR2 YYREEE (reference sequence). V lost 1 base, J lost 4 bases, and 3 bases stayed unmatched. The CDR3 covers 14 residues.

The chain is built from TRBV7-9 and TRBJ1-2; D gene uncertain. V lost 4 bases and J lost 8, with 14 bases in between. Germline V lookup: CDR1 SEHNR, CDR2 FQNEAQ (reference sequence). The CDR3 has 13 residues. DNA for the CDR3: TGTGCCAGCAGCTCCCTGACACTTCCAGGCTACACCTTC. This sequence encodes CASSSLTLPGYTF.

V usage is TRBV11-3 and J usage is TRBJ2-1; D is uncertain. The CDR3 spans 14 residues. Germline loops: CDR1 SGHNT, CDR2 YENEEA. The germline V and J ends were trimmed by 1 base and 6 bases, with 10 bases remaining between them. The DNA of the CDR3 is TGTGCCAGCAGCTTAGGGCCGGCGGTCAATGAGCAGTTCTTC. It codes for CASSLGPAVNEQFF.

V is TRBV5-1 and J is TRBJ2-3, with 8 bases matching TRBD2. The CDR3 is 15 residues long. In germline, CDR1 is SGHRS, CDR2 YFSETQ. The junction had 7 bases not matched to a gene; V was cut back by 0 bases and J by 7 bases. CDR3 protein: CASSLESREVHTQYF. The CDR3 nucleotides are TGCGCCAGCAGCTTGGAATCGCGGGAGGTGCATACGCAGTATTTT.

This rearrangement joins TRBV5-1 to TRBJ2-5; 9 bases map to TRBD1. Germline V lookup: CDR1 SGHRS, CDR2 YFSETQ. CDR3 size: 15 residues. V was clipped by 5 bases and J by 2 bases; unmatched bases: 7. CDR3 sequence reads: CASSWTGVGQETQYF. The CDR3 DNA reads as TGCGCCAGCAGTTGGACAGGGGTAGGGCAAGAGACCCAGTACTTC.

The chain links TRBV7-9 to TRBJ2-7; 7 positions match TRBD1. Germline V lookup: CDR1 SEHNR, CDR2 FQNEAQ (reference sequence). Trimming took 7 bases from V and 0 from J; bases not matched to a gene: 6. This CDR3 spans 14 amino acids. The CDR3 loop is CASTIRDSSYEQYF. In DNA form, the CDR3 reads TGTGCCAGCACCATACGGGACAGCTCCTACGAGCAGTACTTC.

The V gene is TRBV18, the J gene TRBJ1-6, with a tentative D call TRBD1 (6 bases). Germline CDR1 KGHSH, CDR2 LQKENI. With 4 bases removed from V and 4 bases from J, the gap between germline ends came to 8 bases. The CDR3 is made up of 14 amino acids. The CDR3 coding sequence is TGTGCCAGCTCACGTCAGGGGTATAATTCACCCCTCCACTTT. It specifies CASSRQGYNSPLHF.

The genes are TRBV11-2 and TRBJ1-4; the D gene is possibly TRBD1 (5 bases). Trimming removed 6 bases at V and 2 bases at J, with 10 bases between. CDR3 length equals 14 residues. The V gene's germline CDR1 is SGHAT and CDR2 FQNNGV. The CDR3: CASRRGATNEKLFF. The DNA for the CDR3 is TGTGCCAGCAGGAGAGGGGCGACTAATGAAAAACTGTTTTTT. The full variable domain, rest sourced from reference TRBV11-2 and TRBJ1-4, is EAGVAQSPRYKIIEKRQSVAFWCNPISGHATLYWYQQILGQGPKLLIQFQNNGVVDDSQLPKDRFSAERLKGVDSTLKIQPAKLEDSAVYLCASRRGATNEKLFFGSGTQLSVL.

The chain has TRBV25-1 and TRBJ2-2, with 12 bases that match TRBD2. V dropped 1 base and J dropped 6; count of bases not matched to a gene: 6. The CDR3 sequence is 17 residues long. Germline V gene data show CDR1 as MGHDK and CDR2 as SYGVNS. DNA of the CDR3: TGTGCCAGCAGTGAATTTGGGACTAGCGGGTATCCCGGGGAGCTGTTTTTT. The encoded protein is CASSEFGTSGYPGELFF.

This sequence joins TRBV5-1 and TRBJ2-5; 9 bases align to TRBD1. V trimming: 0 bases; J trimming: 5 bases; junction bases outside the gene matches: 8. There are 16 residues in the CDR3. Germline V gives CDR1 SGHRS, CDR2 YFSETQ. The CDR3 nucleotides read TGCGCCAGCAGCTTGGGCCCGGGACAGGGCTGGGAGACCCAGTACTTC. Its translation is CASSLGPGQGWETQYF.